The subject of this entry is one T cell receptor (beta chain). Time point described: pre-sensitization, week 0. Regarding treatment: therapeutic diphenylcyclopropenone sensitization with weekly scalp DPC. Unique molecular identifiers were affixed to discrete cDNA molecules within the library. TCRdb reanalysed the RACE reads using MiXCR and keeps one entry per CDR3 protein. Here the sample spans tens of thousands of distinct CDR3 sequences, 14% being singletons. These data come from a study of human T cells and chemical hapten exposure. For the study at large: Diphenylcyclopropenone, dosed weekly to the scalp, was given to patients throughout the roughly 23-week study.

The CDR3 runs 16 residues. V gave up 4 bases and J gave up 2 bases, with 18 bases separating them. Looked up from germline, CDR1 is SGHKS and CDR2 is YYEKEE (reference sequence). The V call is TRBV5-5, the J call TRBJ1-2; TRBD1 is a possible D gene (5 bases). The clonotype comes from a woman in her fifties or sixties with alopecia areata. Some clones in this sample may be carry-over from other donors' samples. Sequences were derived from whole blood, sampled in connection with sensitization to the hapten diphenylcyclopropenone (DPC). The CDR3 spells CASSERQPPLNYGYTF. CDR3 nucleotide sequence: TGTGCCAGCAGCGAGCGACAGCCACCCCTAAACTATGGCTACACCTTC.